What follows are 32 T cell receptor beta chains derived from one specimen sequenced in a study of tumor-infiltrating lymphocytes in oesophageal squamous cell carcinoma. MiXCR, run by TCRdb on the PCR reads, gives a single entry per CDR3 protein. The sample records roughly 21,000 distinct CDR3 sequences, about two fifths being singletons. Sequencing was carried out using esophageal tumor tissue. The origin of the receptors is a male donor with esophageal squamous cell carcinoma.

This clonotype was seen only once. The J gene is TRBJ2-7, the V gene TRBV11-3; the match to TRBD2 covers 8 bases. The better agreement between TRBJ2-5 and the DNA end casts doubt on the J call. Germline CDR1 and CDR2: SGHNT and YENEEA. The CDR3 totals 15 residues. In DNA, the CDR3 is TGTGCCAGCAGCCACACCGGGACTAGAGGGGAGACCCAGTACTTC. It yields the protein CASSHTGTRGETQYF.

This clonotype was seen ten or more times. This sequence joins TRBV6-6 and TRBJ2-1, with TRBD2 matching over 11 bases. The CDR3 consists of 17 residues. Germline assignment: CDR1 MNHNY and CDR2 SVGAGI (reference sequence). V lost 2 bases to trimming and J lost 2 bases; unmatched junction nucleotides: 5. CDR3: CASSYEGTSGAYNEQFF. The CDR3 region has the DNA TGTGCCAGCAGTTACGAGGGGACTAGCGGTGCCTACAATGAGCAGTTCTTC.

This clonotype appeared a few times. A read error is likely, as this CDR3 ends without the conserved phenylalanine or tryptophan. It is unclear where the CDR3 begins or ends on the DNA, so no DNA is shown, and the CDR3 is as TCRdb lists it. This chain links TRBV27 with TRBJ2-5; no DNA check was done on the table's D call, TRBD1. Germline V gene data show CDR1 as MNHEY and CDR2 as SMNVEV (reference sequence). 17 amino acids form the CDR3, both terminal residues included. CDR3 protein: CASSSAGQGSYEQYFGS.

The CDR3 DNA is TGTGCCAGCAAGGAGAGGTTTGGTCGCGGTACGCAGTATTTT. It encodes CASKERFGRGTQYF. The chain recombines TRBV27 with TRBJ2-3, with D uncertain. Germline V gene data show CDR1 as MNHEY and CDR2 as SMNVEV (reference sequence). The CDR3 totals 14 residues. V was shortened by 7 bases and J by 8 bases, with 19 bases between the two germline ends.

On this clonotype: The CDR3 does not close with the conserved phenylalanine or tryptophan, likely indicating a read error. No DNA is shown, since the ends of the CDR3 on it are uncertain; the CDR3 is the one TCRdb lists. The chain uses TRBV7-9 and TRBJ2-7; the table assigns TRBD2, which was not confirmed against the DNA. The length of the CDR3 is 17 amino acids, counting both ends. From germline, CDR1 is SEHNR and CDR2 FQNEAQ (reference sequence). CDR3 sequence reads: CASSSGPSQQETQYFGS.

Relative to its sample, this clonotype is large. The rearrangement links TRBV12-3 or TRBV12-4 to TRBJ1-1; TRBD1 is a possible D gene (5 bases). The CDR3 is 14 residues long. The V gene lost 3 bases and the J gene lost 1 base, with 9 bases spanning the gap. CDR3 sequence reads: CASSLGPTNTEAFF. CDR3 nucleotide sequence: TGTGCCAGCAGTTTGGGACCCACGAACACTGAAGCTTTCTTT.

This clonotype appeared many times. This chain joins TRBV7-9 and TRBJ1-1; D gene unclear. V shed 3 bases and J shed 0 bases, with 5 bases lying between them. The V gene's germline CDR1 is SEHNR and CDR2 FQNEAQ (reference sequence). CDR3 size: 13 residues. CDR3: CASSFGLNTEAFF. For the CDR3, the DNA is TGTGCCAGCAGCTTTGGATTGAACACTGAAGCTTTCTTT.

There are many counts of this clonotype. The rearrangement links TRBV27 to TRBJ2-7, with D possibly matching TRBD1 (5 bases). Trimming stripped 7 bases from V and 7 bases from J, with 20 bases between. This CDR3 has 14 amino acids. Germline V gene lookup returns CDR1 MNHEY and CDR2 SMNVEV (reference sequence). The CDR3 coding sequence is TGTGCCAGCAAAGGGGTCCTAAAATACAATGAGCAGTACTTC. This gives the protein CASKGVLKYNEQYF.

This clonotype was picked up a small number of times. The chain has TRBV7-2 and TRBJ2-5; TRBD2 aligns across 7 bases. V trimming: 1 base; J trimming: 7 bases; junction bases outside the gene matches: 9. The germline V gene encodes CDR1 SGHTA and CDR2 FQGNSA. The CDR3 extends over 15 amino acids. The CDR3 bases are TGTGCCAGCAGCTTAGGAGCGGGGATCGGTGGGACCCAGTACTTC. Translated, it gives CASSLGAGIGGTQYF.

A note on this clonotype: The junction shows a germline mismatch at one end, possibly a read error. The chain carries TRBV6-5 and TRBJ1-6, with TRBD1 as a possible D gene (6 bases). Per the germline V gene, CDR1 is MNHEY and CDR2 is SVGAGI. This CDR3 has 15 amino acids. CDR3: CATPAGAGDHGEQYF. CDR3 coding DNA: TGTGCCACCCCCGCTGGGGCAGGGGATCATGGCGAGCAGTACTTT.

This clonotype has a handful of counts. This chain links TRBV7-2 with TRBJ2-5, with 7 nucleotides matching TRBD1. Trimming at V came to 2 bases and at J to 6 bases, leaving 6 bases not matched to a gene. The CDR3 has 14 residues. Germline CDR1 reads SGHTA; CDR2 reads FQGNSA. The CDR3 sequence: CASSLPQGYQTQYF. CDR3 DNA: TGTGCCAGCAGCTTACCACAGGGGTACCAGACCCAGTACTTC.

In the case of this clonotype: The junction shows a germline mismatch at one end, possibly a read error. V usage is TRBV6-2 or TRBV6-3 and J usage is TRBJ1-6; D is undetermined. The CDR3 is made up of 11 amino acids. Germline V gene lookup returns CDR1 MNHEY and CDR2 SVGEGT. CDR3 sequence (DNA): TGTGCCAGCACGATATATAATGAGCAGTACTTT. Amino acids: CASTIYNEQYF.

A remark on this clonotype: No conserved phenylalanine or tryptophan ends this CDR3, so it is likely a read error. The DNA is omitted, as the CDR3 cannot be located on it reliably, and the CDR3 follows TCRdb's listing. The genes are TRBV11-1 and TRBJ2-1; the table's TRBD1 call for D was not verified on the DNA. Per the germline V gene, CDR1 is SGHAT and CDR2 is FQDESV (reference sequence). The CDR3 extends over 17 residues, inclusive of both ends. The CDR3: CASSSGQAYNSPLHFGN.

The genes are TRBV2 and TRBJ2-1; either TRBD1 or TRBD2 may fit D (5 bases each). The DNA end is a closer match to TRBJ2-7, so the J assignment may be wrong. This CDR3 region has 14 residues. Germline-derived CDR1 and CDR2 are SNHLY and FYNNEI. This CDR3 is CASQVRAGLAEQYF. The CDR3 coding sequence is TGTGCCAGCCAAGTCAGGGCGGGCCTCGCCGAGCAGTACTTC.

This chain joins TRBV12-3 or TRBV12-4 and TRBJ2-1; 7 bases are a match to TRBD2. The end of the DNA aligns better with TRBJ2-5, so the J call may be wrong. This CDR3 is 14 amino acids long. The CDR3 here is CASRASAGAETQYF. In nucleotides, the CDR3 is TGTGCCAGCAGGGCCTCTGCGGGAGCAGAGACCCAGTACTTC.

The chain has TRBV7-9 and TRBJ2-3; 8 bases agree with TRBD2. The end of the DNA fits TRBJ2-1 better, so the J call may be wrong. The CDR3 consists of 15 residues. CDR1 and CDR2 (germline): SEHNR, FQNEAQ (reference sequence). The CDR3: CASSAGTRGYNEQFF. The CDR3 DNA reads as TGTGCCAGCAGCGCCGGGACTAGGGGATACAATGAGCAGTTCTTC.

The chain is built from TRBV9 and TRBJ1-2; TRBD1 agrees at 10 bases. The CDR3 is 13 residues long. CDR1 is SGDLS and CDR2 is YYNGEE in the germline V gene. V lost 4 bases and J lost 7; bases outside the gene matches: 4. The CDR3 loop is CASSRQGASGYTF. Written as DNA, the CDR3 is TGTGCCAGCAGCCGACAGGGGGCTAGTGGCTACACCTTC.

This sequence joins TRBV19 and TRBJ1-2, with a weak D call TRBD2 (5 bases). Near its end, the DNA agrees better with TRBJ2-1, so the J call may be wrong. The germline CDR1 and CDR2 sequences are LNHDA and SQIVND (reference sequence). This CDR3 spans 15 amino acids. The CDR3 region is CASSIVTGRYNEQFF. The CDR3 DNA follows: TGTGCCAGTAGTATAGTGACGGGAAGATACAATGAGCAGTTCTTC.

This clonotype is termed medium-sized (0.01 to 0.1%). CDR3 in amino acids: CASSLGSSGSQETQYF. Written as DNA, the CDR3 is TGTGCCAGCAGCTTAGGGAGTAGCGGGTCTCAAGAGACCCAGTACTTC. The chain couples TRBV5-8 to TRBJ2-5, with 7 bases fitting TRBD2. The CDR3 sequence is 16 residues long. Trimming at V came to 2 bases and at J to 2 bases, leaving 9 bases not matched to a gene. Germline V gene sequence: CDR1 SGHTS, CDR2 YDEGEE.

The table lists this clonotype with many counts. This may come from a read error, since a much larger clone is one base off. DNA of the CDR3: TGTGCCAGCAGTTACTTGGGGACAGGAACTAATGAGCAGTACTTC. This sequence encodes CASSYLGTGTNEQYF. The J gene is TRBJ2-7, the V gene TRBV6-6; TRBD1 matches at 8 bases. Trimming took 1 base from V and 7 from J; bases not matched to a gene: 9. The germline V gene has CDR1 MNHNY and CDR2 SVGAGI (reference sequence). CDR3 length: 15 residues.

The chain is built from TRBV12-3 or TRBV12-4 and TRBJ2-3; D is perhaps TRBD1 or TRBD2 (6 bases each). Trimming cost V 2 bases and J 11 bases, with 20 bases left between them. The CDR3 runs to 15 residues. The CDR3 here is CASSLFRGRSYEQYF. In nucleotides, the CDR3 is TGTGCCAGCAGTTTATTCCGGGGGCGAAGCTACGAGCAGTATTTT.

The genes are TRBV20-1 and TRBJ2-1; 7 bases line up with TRBD2. Trimming at V came to 1 base and at J to 0 bases, leaving 6 bases not matched to a gene. Germline CDR1 is DFQATT and CDR2 is SNEGSKA (reference sequence). The length of the CDR3 is 16 residues. CDR3 in amino acids: CSARGTSDFSYNEQFF. Here the CDR3 DNA reads TGCAGTGCTAGAGGGACTAGTGACTTCTCCTACAATGAGCAGTTCTTC.

The chain links TRBV5-1 to TRBJ2-5; the match to TRBD2 covers 11 bases. This CDR3 comprises 15 residues. The V and J ends lost 4 bases and 5 bases, in that order; junction bases with no gene match: 7. From germline, CDR1 is SGHRS and CDR2 YFSETQ. CDR3 nucleotides: TGCGCCAGCAGCGGATTAGCGGGAGGGTTGGAGACCCAGTACTTC. This gives the protein CASSGLAGGLETQYF.

This clonotype has a handful of counts. The CDR3 loop reads CASSIGLAGGNEQFF. DNA of the CDR3: TGTGCCAGTAGTATAGGACTAGCGGGAGGGAATGAGCAGTTCTTC. The V call is TRBV19, the J call TRBJ2-1; TRBD2 aligns across 14 bases. V lost 1 base and J lost 7; bases outside the gene matches: 0. Germline V gene data show CDR1 as LNHDA and CDR2 as SQIVND (reference sequence). This CDR3 is 15 amino acids long.

This clonotype is deemed medium-sized. This chain uses TRBV7-6 with TRBJ2-7; the D call may be TRBD1 or TRBD2 (5 bases each). V lost 2 bases, J lost 4 bases, and 12 bases lay in between. There are 14 residues in the CDR3. Germline assignment: CDR1 SGHVS and CDR2 FNYEAQ. Here the CDR3 DNA reads TGTGCCAGCAGCTTATCTGGGACCGGATACGAGCAGTACTTC. Translated: CASSLSGTGYEQYF.

Ten or more counts support this clonotype. V gene TRBV6-6 combines with J gene TRBJ2-2, with 7 positions matching TRBD1. Germline CDR1 and CDR2: MNHNY and SVGAGI (reference sequence). V was clipped by 1 base and J by 1 base; unmatched bases: 0. This CDR3 comprises 15 residues. The CDR3 coding sequence is TGTGCCAGCAGTTACTACAGGGGGAACACCGGGGAGCTGTTTTTT. Translating gives CASSYYRGNTGELFF.

The CDR3 sequence is CASSLGAYEQYF. CDR3 DNA sequence: TGTGCCAGCAGCTTAGGGGCCTACGAGCAGTACTTC. The chain couples TRBV7-4 to TRBJ2-3, with no clear D. The J call may be wrong; the DNA end is better matched by TRBJ2-7. Germline V gene lookup returns CDR1 SGHVT and CDR2 SQSDAQ. This CDR3 has 12 amino acids.

This clonotype occurred many times. The rearrangement links TRBV7-9 to TRBJ2-4; D may be TRBD1 or TRBD2 (6 bases each). V lost 6 bases, J lost 0 bases, and 12 bases lay in between. CDR1 and CDR2 (germline): SEHNR, FQNEAQ (reference sequence). This CDR3 has 15 residues. The CDR3: CASREGGLAKNIQYF. The CDR3 region has the DNA TGTGCCAGCAGGGAAGGGGGGTTAGCCAAAAACATTCAGTACTTC.

As for this clonotype: A much larger clone lies a single base off, so this may be a read error. The chain joins TRBV11-2 to TRBJ2-5; TRBD1 might be the D (6 bases). The DNA end lines up better with TRBJ2-1; the J call may be wrong. The CDR3 has 15 residues. The germline V gene has CDR1 SGHAT and CDR2 FQNNGV. CDR3 residues: CASSFDRDNSYEQFF. CDR3 nucleotide sequence: TGTGCCAGCAGCTTCGACCGGGACAACTCCTACGAGCAGTTCTTC.

This clonotype was seen at least ten times. The chain combines TRBV19 with TRBJ2-3; the D gene is possibly TRBD1 (5 bases). CDR3 length equals 14 residues. Trimming removed 4 bases from V and 7 bases from J, with 15 bases in between. Per the germline V gene, CDR1 is LNHDA and CDR2 is SQIVND (reference sequence). Here the CDR3 DNA reads TGTGCCAGTAGTACCGGACCGCAGGGTAATACGCAGTATTTT. This sequence encodes CASSTGPQGNTQYF.

A word on this clonotype: A read error may account for a junction end that differs from germline. The chain has TRBV7-3 and TRBJ2-4; 7 bases line up with TRBD1. Germline-derived CDR1 and CDR2 are SGHTA and FQGTGA. CDR3 size: 15 residues. The chain's CDR3 is CASSLLGTENSPLHF. The CDR3 DNA is TGTGCCAGCAGCCTTTTAGGGACAGAAAATTCACCCCTCCACTTC.

This clonotype appeared once. The V and J genes are TRBV28 and TRBJ1-1; TRBD1 is a possible D gene (5 bases). CDR1 is MDHEN, CDR2 SYDVKM, per germline. Trimming took off 3 bases at V and 4 bases at J, with 30 bases between the two ends. The CDR3 is made up of 20 amino acids. The CDR3 DNA is TGTGCCAGCAGTTTGGTTTCCCTGGTTCTTGGTTATATGGGGGTCACTGAAGCTTTCTTT. It is translated as CASSLVSLVLGYMGVTEAFF.